This TCR beta chain emerged from a study of blood T cell repertoires in COVID-19. The repertoire was sequenced with immunoSEQ multiplex PCR; TCRdb's copy has only in-frame clones and lacks some. The data contain some 150,000 clones, 85% of them singletons. This CDR3 has 17 amino acids. In germline, CDR1 is SGHRS, CDR2 YFSETQ. Losses at the gene ends were 4 bases for V and 4 bases for J; bases not matched to a gene: 12. Sequenced: peripheral blood. The chain joins TRBV5-1 to TRBJ2-3, with TRBD2 matching over 10 bases. The sequence derives from a woman aged 40 to 49 with active or convalescent COVID-19. The CDR3 sequence is CASSPRTHSGGSDTQYF. CDR3 DNA: TGCGCCAGCAGCCCGAGGACCCATAGCGGGGGGTCAGATACGCAGTATTTT.